This note documents a single T cell receptor beta chain sequence. No antigen is known for it. This same CDR3 is encoded by further DNA sequences in the sample. Unstimulated regulatory T cells (CD4+CD25+CD127-), CD4+CD25- non-regulatory cells, CD4 and CD8 cells were FACS-sorted from thawed PBMCs. This entry is derived from a study of Tregs in tolerant kidney transplant recipients. TCRdb keeps only in-frame clones here, not all; method: immunoSEQ multiplex PCR. The data hold 240,000 or so clones, with 84% observed a single time. Study outcomes and limitations: This study did not directly address biological reproducibility. Activated donor B cell expansion appeared to reveal the most relevant donor-specific TCRbeta repertoire.

Trimming cost V 2 bases and J 0 bases, with 6 bases left between them. This CDR3 comprises 14 residues. The germline CDR1 and CDR2 sequences are LNHDA and SQIVND (reference sequence). Sequencing used CD4+ T cells from blood. This clonotype originated in a human donor in good health. J is TRBJ2-3 and V is TRBV19; a weak D match, TRBD1 (5 bases). DNA for the CDR3: TGTGCCAGTAGTATAAGGGGAAGCACAGATACGCAGTATTTT. Translation gives CASSIRGSTDTQYF.